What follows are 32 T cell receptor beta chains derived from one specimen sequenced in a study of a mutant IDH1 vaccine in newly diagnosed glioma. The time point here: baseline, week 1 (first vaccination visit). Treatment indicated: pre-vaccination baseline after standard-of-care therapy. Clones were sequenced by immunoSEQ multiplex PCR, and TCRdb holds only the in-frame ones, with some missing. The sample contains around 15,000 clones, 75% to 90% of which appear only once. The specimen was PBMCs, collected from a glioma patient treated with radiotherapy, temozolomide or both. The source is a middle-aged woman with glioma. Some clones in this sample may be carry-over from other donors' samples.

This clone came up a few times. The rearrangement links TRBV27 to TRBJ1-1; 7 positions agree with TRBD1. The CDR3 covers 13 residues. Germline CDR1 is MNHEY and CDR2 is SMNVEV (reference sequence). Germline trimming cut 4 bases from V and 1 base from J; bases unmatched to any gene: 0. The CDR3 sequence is CASSYRGNTEAFF. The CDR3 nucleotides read TGTGCCAGCAGTTACAGGGGGAACACTGAAGCTTTCTTT.

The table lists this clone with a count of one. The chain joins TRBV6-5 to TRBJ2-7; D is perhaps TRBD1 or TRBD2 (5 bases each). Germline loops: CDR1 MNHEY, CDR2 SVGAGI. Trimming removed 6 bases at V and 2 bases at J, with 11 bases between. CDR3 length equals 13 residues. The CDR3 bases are TGTGCCAGCAGCTTCCGGGGACCCTACGAGCAGTACTTC. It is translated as CASSFRGPYEQYF.

The CDR3 sequence is CAWTGGSSAGELFF. The CDR3 bases are TGTGCCTGGACGGGCGGGAGCTCGGCCGGGGAGCTGTTTTTT. The J gene is TRBJ2-2, the V gene TRBV30; 7 nucleotides line up with TRBD2. The junction had 8 bases not matched to a gene; V was cut back by 4 bases and J by 6 bases. The CDR3 has 14 amino acids. The V gene's germline CDR1 is GTSNPN and CDR2 SVGIG (reference sequence).

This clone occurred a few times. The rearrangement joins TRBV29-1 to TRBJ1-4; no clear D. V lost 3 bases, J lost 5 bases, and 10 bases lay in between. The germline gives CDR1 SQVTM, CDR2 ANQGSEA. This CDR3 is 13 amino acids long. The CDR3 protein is CSVDLGTNEKLFF. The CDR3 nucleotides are TGCAGCGTTGATCTGGGAACAAATGAAAAACTGTTTTTT. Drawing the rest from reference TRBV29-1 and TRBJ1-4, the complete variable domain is SAVISQKPSRDICQRGTSLTIQCQVDSQVTMMFWYRQQPGQSLTLIATANQGSEATYESGFVIDKFPISRPNLTFSTLTVSNMSPEDSSIYLCSVDLGTNEKLFFGSGTQLSVL.

CDR3 sequence (DNA): TGTGCCAGCAGTGAATCCGGTAGGACAGGGGTGGATGCTTTCTTT. This encodes CASSESGRTGVDAFF. This rearrangement joins TRBV25-1 to TRBJ1-1, with 9 bases that match TRBD1. The length of the CDR3 is 15 residues. V gave up 1 base and J gave up 11 bases; unmatched junction bases: 11. Looked up from germline, CDR1 is MGHDK and CDR2 is SYGVNS.

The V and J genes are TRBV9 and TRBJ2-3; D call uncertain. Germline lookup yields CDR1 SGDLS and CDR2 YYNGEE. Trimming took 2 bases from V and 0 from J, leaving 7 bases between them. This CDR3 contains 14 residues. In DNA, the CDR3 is TGTGCCAGCAGCGTCTCCGGAAGCACAGATACGCAGTATTTT. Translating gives CASSVSGSTDTQYF.

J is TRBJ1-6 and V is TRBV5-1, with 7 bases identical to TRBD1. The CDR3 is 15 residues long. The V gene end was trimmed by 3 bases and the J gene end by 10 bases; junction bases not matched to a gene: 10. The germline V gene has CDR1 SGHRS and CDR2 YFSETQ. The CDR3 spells CASSSATGKESPLHF. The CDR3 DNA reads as TGCGCCAGCAGCTCTGCGACAGGGAAAGAATCACCCCTCCACTTT. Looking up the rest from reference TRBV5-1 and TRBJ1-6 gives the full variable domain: KAGVTQTPRYLIKTRGQQVTLSCSPISGHRSVSWYQQTPGQGLQFLFEYFSETQRNKGNFPGRFSGRQFSNSRSEMNVSTLELGDSALYLCASSSATGKESPLHFGNGTRLTVT.

CDR3 region: CASSESRGLNTEAFF. CDR3 nucleotides: TGCGCCAGCAGTGAGTCGAGGGGGTTGAACACTGAAGCTTTCTTT. The chain combines TRBV10-2 with TRBJ1-1; D perhaps matches TRBD1 (6 bases). V was shortened by 0 bases and J by 0 bases, with 8 bases between the two germline ends. Per germline, CDR1 WSHSY and CDR2 SAAADI. The CDR3 contains 15 residues.

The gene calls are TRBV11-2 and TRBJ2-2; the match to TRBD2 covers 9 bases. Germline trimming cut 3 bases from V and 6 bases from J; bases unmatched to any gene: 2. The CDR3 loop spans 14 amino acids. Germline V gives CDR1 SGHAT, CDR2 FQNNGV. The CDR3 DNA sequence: TGTGCCAGCAGCTTCATAGCGGGGGCCGGGGAGCTGTTTTTT. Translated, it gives CASSFIAGAGELFF.

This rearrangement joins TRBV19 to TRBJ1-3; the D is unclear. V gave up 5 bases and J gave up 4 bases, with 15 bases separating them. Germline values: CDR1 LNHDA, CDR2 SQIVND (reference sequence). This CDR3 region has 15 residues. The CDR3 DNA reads TGTGCCAGTAGTCCTCTCATGGGTACGGGAAACACCATATATTTT. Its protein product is CASSPLMGTGNTIYF.

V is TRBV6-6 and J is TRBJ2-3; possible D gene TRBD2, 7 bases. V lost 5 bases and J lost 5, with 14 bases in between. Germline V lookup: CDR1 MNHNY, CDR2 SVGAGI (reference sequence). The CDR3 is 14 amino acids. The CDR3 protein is CASSRGGGGDTQYF. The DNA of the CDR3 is TGTGCCAGCAGTCGAGGGGGGGGAGGAGATACGCAGTATTTT.

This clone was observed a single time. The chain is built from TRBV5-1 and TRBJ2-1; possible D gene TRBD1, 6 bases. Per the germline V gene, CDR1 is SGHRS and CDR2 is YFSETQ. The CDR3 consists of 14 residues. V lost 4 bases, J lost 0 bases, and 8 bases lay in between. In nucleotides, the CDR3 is TGCGCCAGCAGCCCGGACAGCTCCTACAATGAGCAGTTCTTC. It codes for CASSPDSSYNEQFF.

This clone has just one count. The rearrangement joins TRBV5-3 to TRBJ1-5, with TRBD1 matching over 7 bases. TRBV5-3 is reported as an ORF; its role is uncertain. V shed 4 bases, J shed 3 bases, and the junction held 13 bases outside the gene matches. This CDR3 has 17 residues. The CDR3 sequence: CARSTKCRQGPNQPQHF. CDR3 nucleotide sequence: TGTGCCAGAAGCACGAAATGTAGACAGGGCCCCAATCAGCCCCAGCATTTT.

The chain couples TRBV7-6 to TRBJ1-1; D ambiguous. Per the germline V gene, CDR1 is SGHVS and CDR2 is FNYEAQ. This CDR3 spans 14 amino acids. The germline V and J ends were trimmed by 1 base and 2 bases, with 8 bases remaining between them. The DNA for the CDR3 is TGTGCCAGCAGCTTAGATCATGTCAACACTGAAGCTTTCTTT. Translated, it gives CASSLDHVNTEAFF.

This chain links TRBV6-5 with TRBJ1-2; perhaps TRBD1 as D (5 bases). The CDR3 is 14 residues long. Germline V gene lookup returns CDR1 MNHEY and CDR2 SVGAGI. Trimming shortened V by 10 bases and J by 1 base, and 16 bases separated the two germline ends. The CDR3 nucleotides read TGTGCCATCCGCGCAGGGCCTAATAACTATGGCTACACCTTC. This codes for CAIRAGPNNYGYTF.

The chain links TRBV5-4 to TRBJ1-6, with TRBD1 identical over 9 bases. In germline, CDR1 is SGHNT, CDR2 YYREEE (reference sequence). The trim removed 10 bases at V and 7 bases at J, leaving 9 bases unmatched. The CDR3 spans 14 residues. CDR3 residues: CAASTDRGNSPLHF. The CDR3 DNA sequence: TGTGCCGCCTCCACGGACAGGGGAAATTCACCCCTCCACTTT.

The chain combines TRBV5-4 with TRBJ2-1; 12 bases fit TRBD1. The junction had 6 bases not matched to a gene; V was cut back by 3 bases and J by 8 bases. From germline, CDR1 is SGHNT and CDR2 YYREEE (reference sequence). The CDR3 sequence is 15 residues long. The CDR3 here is CASSWGTGGRDEQFF. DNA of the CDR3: TGTGCCAGCAGCTGGGGGACAGGGGGCCGGGATGAGCAGTTCTTC.

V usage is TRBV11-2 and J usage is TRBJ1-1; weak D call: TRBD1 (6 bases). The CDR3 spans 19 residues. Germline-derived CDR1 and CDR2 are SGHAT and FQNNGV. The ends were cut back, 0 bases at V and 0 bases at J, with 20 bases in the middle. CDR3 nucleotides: TGTGCCAGCAGCTTAGAACAGCCCACGCAGGGGCAAATGAACACTGAAGCTTTCTTT. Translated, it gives CASSLEQPTQGQMNTEAFF.

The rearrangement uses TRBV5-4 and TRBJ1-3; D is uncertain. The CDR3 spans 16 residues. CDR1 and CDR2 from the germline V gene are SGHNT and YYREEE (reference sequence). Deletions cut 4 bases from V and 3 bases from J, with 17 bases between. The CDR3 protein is CASSTTPGDDGNTIYF. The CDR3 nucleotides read TGTGCCAGCAGCACCACCCCGGGAGACGATGGAAACACCATATATTTT.

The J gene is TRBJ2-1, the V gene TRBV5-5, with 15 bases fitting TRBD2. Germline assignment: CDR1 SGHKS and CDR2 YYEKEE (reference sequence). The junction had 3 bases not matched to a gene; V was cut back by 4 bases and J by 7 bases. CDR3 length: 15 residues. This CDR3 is CASSRTSGRGNEQFF. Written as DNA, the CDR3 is TGTGCCAGCAGCCGGACTAGCGGGAGGGGGAATGAGCAGTTCTTC.

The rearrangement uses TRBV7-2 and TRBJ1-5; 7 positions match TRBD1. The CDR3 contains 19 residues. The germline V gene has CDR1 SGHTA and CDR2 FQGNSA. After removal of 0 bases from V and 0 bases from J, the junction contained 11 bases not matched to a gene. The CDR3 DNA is TGTGCCAGCAGCTTAGCGGGTCCGACACAGGGGCTTAGCAATCAGCCCCAGCATTTT. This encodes CASSLAGPTQGLSNQPQHF.

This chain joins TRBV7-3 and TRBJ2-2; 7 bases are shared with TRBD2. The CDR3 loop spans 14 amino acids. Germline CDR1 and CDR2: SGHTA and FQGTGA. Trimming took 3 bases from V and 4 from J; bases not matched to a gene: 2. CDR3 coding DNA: TGTGCCAGCAGCTTGGGGGGGAGCACCGGGGAGCTGTTTTTT. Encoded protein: CASSLGGSTGELFF.

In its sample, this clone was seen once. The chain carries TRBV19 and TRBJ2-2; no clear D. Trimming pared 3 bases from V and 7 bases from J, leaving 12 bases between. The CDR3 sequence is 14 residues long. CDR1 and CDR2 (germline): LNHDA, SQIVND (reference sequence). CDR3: CASSMGIQGGELFF. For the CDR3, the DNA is TGTGCCAGTAGTATGGGGATCCAAGGCGGGGAGCTGTTTTTT.

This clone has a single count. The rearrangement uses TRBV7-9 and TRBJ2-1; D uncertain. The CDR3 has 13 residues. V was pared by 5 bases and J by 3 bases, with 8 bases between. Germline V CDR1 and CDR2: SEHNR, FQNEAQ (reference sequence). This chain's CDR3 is CASSQDGYNEQFF. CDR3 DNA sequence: TGTGCCAGCAGCCAAGACGGCTACAATGAGCAGTTCTTC.

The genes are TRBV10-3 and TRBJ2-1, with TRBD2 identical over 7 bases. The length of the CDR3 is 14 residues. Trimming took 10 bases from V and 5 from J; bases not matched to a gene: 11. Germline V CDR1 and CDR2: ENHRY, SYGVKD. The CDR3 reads CATVLSGGNNEQFF. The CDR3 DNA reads TGTGCCACCGTTCTTTCGGGAGGCAACAATGAGCAGTTCTTC.

The CDR3 nucleotides read TGTGCCAGCTCACTAGGAGGGAGAGGACTCGGGGAGCTGTTTTTT. Protein product: CASSLGGRGLGELFF. This chain links TRBV18 with TRBJ2-2, with TRBD2 as a possible D gene (6 bases). The V and J ends lost 4 bases and 7 bases respectively, with 16 bases between them. Germline V gene lookup returns CDR1 KGHSH and CDR2 LQKENI. The CDR3 runs to 15 residues.

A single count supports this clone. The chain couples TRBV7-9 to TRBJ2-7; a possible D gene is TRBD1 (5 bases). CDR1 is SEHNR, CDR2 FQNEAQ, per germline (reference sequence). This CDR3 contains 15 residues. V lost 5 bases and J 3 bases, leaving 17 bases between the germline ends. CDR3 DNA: TGTGCCAGCAGCCCCAGGGCCGTTTATCTCTACGAGCAGTACTTC. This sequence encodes CASSPRAVYLYEQYF.

The CDR3 loop is CASSYRQGYEQYF. The DNA for the CDR3 is TGTGCCAGCAGTTACAGGCAGGGTTACGAGCAGTACTTC. The gene calls are TRBV6-5 and TRBJ2-7, with D possibly TRBD1 on 5 matching bases. V was pared by 2 bases and J by 4 bases, with 9 bases between. CDR1 MNHEY and CDR2 SVGAGI come from the germline V gene. CDR3 length: 13 amino acids.

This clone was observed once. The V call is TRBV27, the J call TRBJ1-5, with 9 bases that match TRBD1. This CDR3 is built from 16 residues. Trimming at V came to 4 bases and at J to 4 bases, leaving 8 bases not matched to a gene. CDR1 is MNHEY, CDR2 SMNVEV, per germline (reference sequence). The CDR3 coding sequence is TGTGCCAGCAGTTCGGACAGGGGTACCGCTAATCAGCCCCAGCATTTT. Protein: CASSSDRGTANQPQHF.

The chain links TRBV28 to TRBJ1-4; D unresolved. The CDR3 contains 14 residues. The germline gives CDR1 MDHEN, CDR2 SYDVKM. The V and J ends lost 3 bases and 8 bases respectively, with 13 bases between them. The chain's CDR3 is CASSFPSLEEKLFF. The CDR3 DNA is TGTGCCAGCAGTTTTCCAAGCCTAGAGGAAAAACTGTTTTTT.

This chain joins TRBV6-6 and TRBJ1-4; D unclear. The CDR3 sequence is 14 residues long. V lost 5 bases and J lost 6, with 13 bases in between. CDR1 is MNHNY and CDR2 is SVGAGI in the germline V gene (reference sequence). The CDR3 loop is CASSDDRRDEKLFF. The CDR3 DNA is TGTGCCAGCAGTGACGACCGCCGGGATGAAAAACTGTTTTTT.

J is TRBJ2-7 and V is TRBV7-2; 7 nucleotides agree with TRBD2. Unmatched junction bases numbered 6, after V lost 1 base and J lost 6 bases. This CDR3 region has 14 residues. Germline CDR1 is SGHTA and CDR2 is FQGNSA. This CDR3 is CASSLGTRAGEQYF. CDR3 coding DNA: TGTGCCAGCAGCTTAGGGACTAGAGCCGGCGAGCAGTACTTC.